The present TCR beta chain was sequenced within a study of human T cells and chemical hapten exposure. In the study overall: Small differences in pooled library volume mainly drove the variation in TCR yields per sample.

Regarding the study as a whole: TCRs above 1 in 1000 frequency did not change with DPC sensitization.

This CDR3 is 13 amino acids long. CDR1 KGHSH and CDR2 LQKENI come from the germline V gene. V lost 3 bases, J lost 2 bases, and 7 bases lay in between. Indicated time point: patch test 1, 2 weeks after DPC sensitization. Treatment: therapeutic diphenylcyclopropenone sensitization with weekly scalp DPC. This clonotype has at least ten counts. What it binds is not known. Attachment of unique molecular identifiers to individual cDNA molecules was performed in the library. Using its own MiXCR run on the RACE reads, TCRdb lists one record per CDR3 protein. The table shows more than 55,000 distinct CDR3 sequences, with roughly 9.8% occurring only once.

The sequences come from whole blood, collected in connection with sensitization to the hapten diphenylcyclopropenone (DPC). The rearrangement uses TRBV18 and TRBJ1-1; D is undetermined. This TCR derives from a woman in her 40s with alopecia areata. Some clones in this sample may be carry-over from other donors' samples. The CDR3 protein is CASSPTVNTEAFF. As DNA, the CDR3 is TGTGCCAGCTCACCGACGGTTAACACTGAAGCTTTCTTT.